This T cell receptor beta chain was found in a study of T cell responses to AZD1222 COVID-19 vaccine. Data came from immunoSEQ multiplex PCR; TCRdb stores just in-frame clones and leaves some out. There are roughly 150,000 clones in the sample; about 93% occur only once, and over 3% lies in the top ten. J gave up 2 bases and V 6 bases, and 4 bases lay outside the gene matches. The CDR3 contains 15 residues. Germline loops: CDR1 MNHEY, CDR2 SVGAGI. The TCR sequence derives from an adult in good health. The genes are TRBV6-5 and TRBJ2-5; TRBD1 agrees at 12 bases. The sample was peripheral blood, taken on day 0 of AZD1222 vaccination. The CDR3 loop is CASRRDRGLQETQYF. CDR3 bases: TGTGCCAGCAGACGGGACAGGGGGCTGCAAGAGACCCAGTACTTC.